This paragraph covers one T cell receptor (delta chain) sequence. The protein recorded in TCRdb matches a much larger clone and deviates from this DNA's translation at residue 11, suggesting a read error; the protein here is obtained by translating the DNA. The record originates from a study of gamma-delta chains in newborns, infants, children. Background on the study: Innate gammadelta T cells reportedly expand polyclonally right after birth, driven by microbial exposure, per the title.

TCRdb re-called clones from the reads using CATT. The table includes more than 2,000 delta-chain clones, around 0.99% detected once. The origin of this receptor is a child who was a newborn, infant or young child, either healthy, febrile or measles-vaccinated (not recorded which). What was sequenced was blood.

This CDR3 reads CACDVLGDSWGTRQMFF. The CDR3 DNA is TGTGCCTGTGACGTACTGGGGGACTCCTGGGGCACCCGACAGATGTTTTTC. This chain connects TRDV2 to TRDJ3, with 9 nucleotides matching TRDD3. The germline V gene has CDR1 GEAIGNYY and CDR2 EKD. The CDR3 length is 17 residues.